This T cell receptor beta chain is from a study of T cells in tuberculosis. Sorting used thawed, overnight-rested PBMC stained with anti-CD3, a viability dye and GMM-loaded CD1B tetramer. The lipid loaded on the CD1B tetramers was C32 glucose monomycolate from Rhodococcus equi. This CDR3 comprises 16 residues. Germline lookup yields CDR1 SNHLY and CDR2 FYNNEI. Trimming pared 4 bases from V and 2 bases from J, leaving 15 bases between. Sequencing of TCR-alpha and TCR-beta chains was unpaired. TCRdb's copy holds only in-frame clones and misses some; the assay was immunoSEQ multiplex PCR. The profile shows 88,000 or so clones, approximately 91% of them singletons. Whole-study findings and limits: Low-affinity CD1B-GMM tetramer-binding T cells may have been missed.

The clonotype originates from an adult woman with latent tuberculosis. The sequenced sample consisted of CD1b-GMM tetramer-negative cells sorted from PBMCs. The chain joins TRBV2 to TRBJ1-3; D perhaps matches TRBD1 (5 bases). This chain's CDR3 is CASSASGRGTGNTIYF. The CDR3 nucleotides are TGTGCCAGCAGTGCAAGCGGTCGGGGGACTGGAAACACCATATATTTT.